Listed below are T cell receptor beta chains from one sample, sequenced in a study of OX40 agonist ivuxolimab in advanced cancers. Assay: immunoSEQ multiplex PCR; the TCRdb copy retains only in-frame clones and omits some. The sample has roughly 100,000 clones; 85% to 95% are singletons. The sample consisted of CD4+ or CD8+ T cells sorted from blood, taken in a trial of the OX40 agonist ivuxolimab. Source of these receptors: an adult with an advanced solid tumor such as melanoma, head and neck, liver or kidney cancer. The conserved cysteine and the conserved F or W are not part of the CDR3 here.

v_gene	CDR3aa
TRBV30	AWSRGQFQTQY
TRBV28	ASRTGRNYGYT
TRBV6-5	ASSPRLDSYNEQF
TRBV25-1	ASSPSWDRVFNTEAF
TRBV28	ASRNSVYSGNTIY
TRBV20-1	SARDNTEAF
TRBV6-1	ASRKNIGQEETQY
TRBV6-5	ASSFWGPNTEAF
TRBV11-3	ASSLDGRLAGATGELF
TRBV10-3	AIGGGSYNEQF
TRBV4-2	ASSQSTSGWGEQF
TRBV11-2	ASSLGLAVYNEQF
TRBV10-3	ASTLAGVGDTQY
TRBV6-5	ASSYPGSTDTQY
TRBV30	AWGSGGPADTQY
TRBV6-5	ASSFLSTGYEAF
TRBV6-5	ASSRDLVPEAF
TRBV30	AWSKGGALWEQY
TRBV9	ASSVVAWSSGNTIY
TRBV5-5	ASSYRGVSYNEQF
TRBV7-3	ASSLMTGELF
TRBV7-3	ASSLSDGELF
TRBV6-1	ASSEGTGRDYGYT
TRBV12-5	ASGPRVAGVLANEQF
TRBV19	ASSPRQVNSGNTIY
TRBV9	ASSPRGFGYT
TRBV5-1	ASSLAEAANYGYT
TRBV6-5	ASSRDRVNSPLH
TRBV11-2	ASSPPNAGVKEKLF
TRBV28	ASSTPDGANVLT
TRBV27	ASSSHSGTDTQY
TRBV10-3	AISESGFLAKNIQY
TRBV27	ASSSPSRGNYGYT
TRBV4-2	ASSQDYGRGEKLF
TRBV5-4	ASSQNKDSPYNSPLH
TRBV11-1	ASSPTNYNEQF
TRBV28	ASYKPIGTDTQY
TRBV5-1	ASSLGGSGSGNTIY
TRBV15	ATSFYRGDTYEQY
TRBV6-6	ASSPQGALQPQH
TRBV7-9	ASSSPRDSNQPQH
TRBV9	ASSVAIGNTGELF
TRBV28	ASSLYGTGNQPQH
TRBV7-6	ASSRQLAGTGELF
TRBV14	ASSPRVRGTIY
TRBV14	ASSRGGVFGGELF
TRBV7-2	ASSQTRLGNTIY
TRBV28	ASSQSEQGGEKLF
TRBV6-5	ATHTPGANVLT
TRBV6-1	ASRRSSNQPQH
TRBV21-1	ASSKVRDSPNYGYT
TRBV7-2	ASSLAGQSNTQY
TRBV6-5	ASSRTVGSYEQY
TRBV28	ASSYARQASTEAF
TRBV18	ASSPAGTSGGPEY
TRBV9	ASSVVGVVGYT